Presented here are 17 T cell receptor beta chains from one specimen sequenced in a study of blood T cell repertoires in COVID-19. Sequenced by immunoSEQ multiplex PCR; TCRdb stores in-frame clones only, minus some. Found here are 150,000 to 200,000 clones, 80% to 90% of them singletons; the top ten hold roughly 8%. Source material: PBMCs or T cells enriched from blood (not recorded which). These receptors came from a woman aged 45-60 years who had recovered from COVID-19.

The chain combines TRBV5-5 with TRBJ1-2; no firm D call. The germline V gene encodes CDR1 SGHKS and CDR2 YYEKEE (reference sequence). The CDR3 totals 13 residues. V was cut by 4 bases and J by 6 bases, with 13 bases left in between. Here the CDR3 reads CASSTLRRDGYTF. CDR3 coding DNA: TGTGCCAGCAGCACCCTCAGACGGGATGGCTACACCTTC.

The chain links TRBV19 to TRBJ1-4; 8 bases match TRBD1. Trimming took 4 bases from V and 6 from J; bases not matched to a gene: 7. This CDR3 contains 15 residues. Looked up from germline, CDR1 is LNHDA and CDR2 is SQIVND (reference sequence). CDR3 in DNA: TGTGCCAGTAGTAATTCAGGGGGCGCGTATGAAAAACTGTTTTTT. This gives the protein CASSNSGGAYEKLFF.

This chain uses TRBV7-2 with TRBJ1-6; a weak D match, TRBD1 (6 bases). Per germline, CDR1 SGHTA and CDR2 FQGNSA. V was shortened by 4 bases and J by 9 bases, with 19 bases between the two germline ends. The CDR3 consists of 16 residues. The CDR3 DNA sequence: TGTGCCAGCAGCTCCCTTCCGGGACAAAATGGTTCACCCCTCCACTTT. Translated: CASSSLPGQNGSPLHF.

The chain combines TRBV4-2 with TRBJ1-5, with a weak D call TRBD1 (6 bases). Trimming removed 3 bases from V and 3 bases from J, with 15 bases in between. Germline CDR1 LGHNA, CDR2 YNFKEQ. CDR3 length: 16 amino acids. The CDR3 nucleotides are TGTGCCAGCAGCCAGGATACAGGGTCTGACAATCAGCCCCAGCATTTT. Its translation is CASSQDTGSDNQPQHF.

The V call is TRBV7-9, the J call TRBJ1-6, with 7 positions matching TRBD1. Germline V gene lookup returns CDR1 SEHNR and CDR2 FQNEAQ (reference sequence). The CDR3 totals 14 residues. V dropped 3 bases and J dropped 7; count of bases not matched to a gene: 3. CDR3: CASSFGQENSPLHF. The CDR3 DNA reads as TGTGCCAGCAGCTTCGGACAGGAAAATTCACCCCTCCACTTT.

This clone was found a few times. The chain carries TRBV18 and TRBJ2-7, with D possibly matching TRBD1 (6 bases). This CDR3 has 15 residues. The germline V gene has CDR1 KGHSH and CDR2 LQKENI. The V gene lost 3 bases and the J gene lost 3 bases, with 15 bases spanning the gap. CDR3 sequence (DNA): TGTGCCAGCTCACCGGGAAGACAGGTTGTCTACGAGCAGTACTTC. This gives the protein CASSPGRQVVYEQYF.

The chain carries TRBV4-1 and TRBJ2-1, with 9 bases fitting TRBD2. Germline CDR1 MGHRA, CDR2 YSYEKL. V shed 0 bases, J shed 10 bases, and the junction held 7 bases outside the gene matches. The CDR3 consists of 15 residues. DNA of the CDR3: TGCGCCAGCAGCCAAGATTTTCTAGCGGGGAGGGAGCAGTTCTTC. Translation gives CASSQDFLAGREQFF.

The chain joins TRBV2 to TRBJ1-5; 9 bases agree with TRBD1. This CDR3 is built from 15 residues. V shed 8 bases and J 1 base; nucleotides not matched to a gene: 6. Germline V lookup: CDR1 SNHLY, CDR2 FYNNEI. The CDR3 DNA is TGTGCCAGCGGGACAGGGATGATGAGCAATCAGCCCCAGCATTTT. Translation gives CASGTGMMSNQPQHF.

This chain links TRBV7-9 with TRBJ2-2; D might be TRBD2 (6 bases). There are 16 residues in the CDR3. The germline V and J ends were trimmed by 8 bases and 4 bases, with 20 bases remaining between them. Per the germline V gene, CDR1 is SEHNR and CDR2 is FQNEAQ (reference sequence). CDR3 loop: CASGPQTSLSTGELFF. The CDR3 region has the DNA TGTGCCAGCGGACCTCAGACTAGTCTCTCCACCGGGGAGCTGTTTTTT.

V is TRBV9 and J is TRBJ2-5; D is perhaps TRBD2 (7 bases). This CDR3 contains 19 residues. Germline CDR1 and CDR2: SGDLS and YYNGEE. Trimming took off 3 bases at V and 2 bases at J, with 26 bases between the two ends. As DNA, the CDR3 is TGTGCCAGCAGCGCGGGGGCGTCTAGCGGAGCCTCCCCTCAAGAGACCCAGTACTTC. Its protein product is CASSAGASSGASPQETQYF.

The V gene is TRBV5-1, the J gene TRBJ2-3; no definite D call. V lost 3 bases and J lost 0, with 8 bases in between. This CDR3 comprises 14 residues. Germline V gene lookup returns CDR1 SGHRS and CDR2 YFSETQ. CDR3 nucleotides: TGCGCCAGCAGCTCCTCGTCTAGCACAGATACGCAGTATTTT. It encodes CASSSSSSTDTQYF.

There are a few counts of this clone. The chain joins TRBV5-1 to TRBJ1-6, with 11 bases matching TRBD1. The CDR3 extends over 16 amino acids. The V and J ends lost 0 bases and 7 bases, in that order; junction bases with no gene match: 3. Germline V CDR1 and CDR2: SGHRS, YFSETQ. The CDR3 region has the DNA TGCGCCAGCAGCTTGGAAGGACAGGGGGCGAATTCACCCCTCCACTTT. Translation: CASSLEGQGANSPLHF.

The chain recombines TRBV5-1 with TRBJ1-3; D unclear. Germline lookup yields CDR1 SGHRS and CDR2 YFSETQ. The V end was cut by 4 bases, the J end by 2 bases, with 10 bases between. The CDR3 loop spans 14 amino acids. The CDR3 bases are TGCGCCAGCAGCCCTCGTGGAGCTGGAAACACCATATATTTT. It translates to CASSPRGAGNTIYF. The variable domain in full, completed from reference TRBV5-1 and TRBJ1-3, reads KAGVTQTPRYLIKTRGQQVTLSCSPISGHRSVSWYQQTPGQGLQFLFEYFSETQRNKGNFPGRFSGRQFSNSRSEMNVSTLELGDSALYLCASSPRGAGNTIYFGEGSWLTVV.

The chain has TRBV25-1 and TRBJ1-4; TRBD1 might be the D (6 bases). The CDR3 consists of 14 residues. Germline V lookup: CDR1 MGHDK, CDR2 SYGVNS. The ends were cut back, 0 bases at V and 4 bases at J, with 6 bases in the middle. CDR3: CASSEYRGNEKLFF. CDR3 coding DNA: TGTGCCAGCAGTGAATACAGGGGTAATGAAAAACTGTTTTTT.

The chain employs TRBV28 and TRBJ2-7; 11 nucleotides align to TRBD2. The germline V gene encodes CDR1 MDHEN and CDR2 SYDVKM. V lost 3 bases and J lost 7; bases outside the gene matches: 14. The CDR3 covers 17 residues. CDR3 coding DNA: TGTGCCAGCAGTTTCGCCACTAGCGGGAGCGACAATGGGGAGCAGTACTTC. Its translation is CASSFATSGSDNGEQYF.

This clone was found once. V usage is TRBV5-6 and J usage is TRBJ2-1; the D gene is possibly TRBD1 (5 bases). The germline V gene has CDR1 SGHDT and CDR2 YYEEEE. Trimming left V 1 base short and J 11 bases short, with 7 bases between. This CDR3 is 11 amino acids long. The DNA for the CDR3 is TGTGCCAGCAGCTTGAGACAGAAGCAGTTCTTC. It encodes CASSLRQKQFF.

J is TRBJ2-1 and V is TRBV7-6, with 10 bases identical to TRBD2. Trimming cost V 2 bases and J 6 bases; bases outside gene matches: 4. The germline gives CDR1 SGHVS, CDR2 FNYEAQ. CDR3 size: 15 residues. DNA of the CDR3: TGTGCCAGCAGCTTATCACTAGCGGGGATCAATGAGCAGTTCTTC. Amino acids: CASSLSLAGINEQFF.